Shown below are 2 T cell receptor beta chains from a single sample sequenced in a study of blood T cell repertoires in COVID-19. TCRdb's table, derived via immunoSEQ multiplex PCR, lists solely in-frame clones and lacks some. The sample includes 90,000 to 120,000 clones, approximately 62% of them seen just once. Sample: peripheral blood. These receptor sequences come from a man older than 75 with acute or convalescent COVID-19.

The chain employs TRBV19 and TRBJ1-5, with D possibly matching TRBD1 (5 bases). Trimming took 3 bases from V and 2 from J, leaving 11 bases between them. The CDR3 sequence is 15 residues long. CDR1 is LNHDA, CDR2 SQIVND, per germline (reference sequence). CDR3 nucleotides: TGTGCCAGTAGTATCACAGGAGGGGGCAATCAGCCCCAGCATTTT. Its translation: CASSITGGGNQPQHF.

V is TRBV18 and J is TRBJ2-1, with D tentatively TRBD2 (5 bases). CDR3 length equals 15 residues. Trimming cost V 2 bases and J 3 bases, with 11 bases left between them. Germline-derived CDR1 and CDR2 are KGHSH and LQKENI. CDR3 protein: CASSPSGWGYNEQFF. CDR3 DNA: TGTGCCAGCTCACCATCGGGATGGGGCTACAATGAGCAGTTCTTC.